This T cell receptor (beta chain) was recorded in a study of blood T cell repertoires in COVID-19. Looking at the study overall: The study drew acute and convalescent COVID-19 samples from the United States, Italy and Spain.

CDR1 is KGHSH, CDR2 LQKENI, per germline. CDR3 length equals 16 residues. The V and J ends lost 3 bases and 5 bases, in that order; junction bases with no gene match: 3. The assay was immunoSEQ multiplex PCR, and TCRdb's table has in-frame clones only and misses some. The sample records fewer than 250,000 clones, about nine tenths being singletons. V is TRBV18 and J is TRBJ2-3, with 15 positions matching TRBD2. The material sequenced was peripheral blood. The receptor comes from a man in his sixties who had recovered from COVID-19. The CDR3 reads CASSPGTSGGRDTQYF. CDR3 DNA sequence: TGTGCCAGCTCACCCGGGACTAGCGGGGGGCGAGATACGCAGTATTTT. Filled out from reference TRBV18 and TRBJ2-3, the complete variable domain reads NAGVMQNPRHLVRRRGQEARLRCSPMKGHSHVYWYRQLPEEGLKFMVYLQKENIIDESGMPKERFSAEFPKEGPSILRIQQVVRGDSAAYFCASSPGTSGGRDTQYFGPGTRLTVL.